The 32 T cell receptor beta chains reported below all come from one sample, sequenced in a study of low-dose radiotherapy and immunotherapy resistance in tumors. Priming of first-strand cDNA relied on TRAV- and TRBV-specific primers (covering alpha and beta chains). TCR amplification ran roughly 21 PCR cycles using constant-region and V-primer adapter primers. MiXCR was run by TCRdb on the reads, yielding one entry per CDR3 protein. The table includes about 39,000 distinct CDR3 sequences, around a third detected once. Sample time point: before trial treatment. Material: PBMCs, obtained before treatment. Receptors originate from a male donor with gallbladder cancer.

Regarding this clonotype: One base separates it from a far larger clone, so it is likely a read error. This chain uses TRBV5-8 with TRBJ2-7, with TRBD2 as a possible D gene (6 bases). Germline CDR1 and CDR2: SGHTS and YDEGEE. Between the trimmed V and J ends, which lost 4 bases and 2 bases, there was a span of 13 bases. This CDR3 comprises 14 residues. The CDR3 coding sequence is TGTGCCAGCAGCCCCGGGACTGTGACCTACGAGCAGTACTTC. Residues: CASSPGTVTYEQYF.

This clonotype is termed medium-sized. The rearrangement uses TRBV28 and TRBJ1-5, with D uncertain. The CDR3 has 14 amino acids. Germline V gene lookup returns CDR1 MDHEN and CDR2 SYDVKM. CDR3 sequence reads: CVTSSWGGDQPQHF. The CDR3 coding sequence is TGTGTCACTTCATCATGGGGTGGGGATCAGCCCCAGCATTTT.

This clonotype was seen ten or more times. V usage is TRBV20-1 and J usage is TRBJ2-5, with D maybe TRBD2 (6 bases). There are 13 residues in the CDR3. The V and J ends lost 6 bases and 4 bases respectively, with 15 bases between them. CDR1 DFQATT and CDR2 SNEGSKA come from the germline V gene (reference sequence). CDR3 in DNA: TGCAGTGCAACCCCCCTAGCGAGAGAGACCCAGTACTTC. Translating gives CSATPLARETQYF.

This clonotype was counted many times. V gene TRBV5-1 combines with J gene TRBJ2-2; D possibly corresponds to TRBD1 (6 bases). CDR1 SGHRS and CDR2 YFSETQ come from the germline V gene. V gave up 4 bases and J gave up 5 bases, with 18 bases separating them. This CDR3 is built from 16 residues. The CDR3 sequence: CASSPLYLGATGELFF. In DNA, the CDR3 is TGCGCCAGCAGCCCCCTATATTTGGGGGCGACCGGGGAGCTGTTTTTT.

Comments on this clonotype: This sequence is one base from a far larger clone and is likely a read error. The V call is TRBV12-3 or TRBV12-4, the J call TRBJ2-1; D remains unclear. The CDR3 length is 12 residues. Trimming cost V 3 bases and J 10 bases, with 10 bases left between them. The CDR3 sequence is CASSLSAYEQFF. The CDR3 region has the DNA TGTGCCAGCAGTTTGTCCGCCTACGAGCAGTTCTTC.

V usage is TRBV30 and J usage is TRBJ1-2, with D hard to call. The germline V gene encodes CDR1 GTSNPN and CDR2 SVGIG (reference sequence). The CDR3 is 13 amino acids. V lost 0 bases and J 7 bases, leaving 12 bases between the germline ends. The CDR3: CAWSVPRWAGYTF. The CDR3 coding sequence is TGTGCCTGGAGTGTACCCAGGTGGGCTGGCTACACCTTC.

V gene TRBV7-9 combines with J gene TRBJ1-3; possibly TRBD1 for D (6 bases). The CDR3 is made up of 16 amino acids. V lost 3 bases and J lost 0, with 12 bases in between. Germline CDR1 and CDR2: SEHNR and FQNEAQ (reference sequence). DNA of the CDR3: TGTGCCAGCAGCTTTGCGGGGGCGAGCTCTGGAAACACCATATATTTT. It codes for CASSFAGASSGNTIYF.

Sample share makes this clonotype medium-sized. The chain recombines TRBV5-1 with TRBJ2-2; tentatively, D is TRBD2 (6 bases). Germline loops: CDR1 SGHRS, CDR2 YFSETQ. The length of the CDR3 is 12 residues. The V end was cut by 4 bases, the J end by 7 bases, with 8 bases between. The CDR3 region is CASSAGIGELFF. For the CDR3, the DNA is TGCGCCAGCAGCGCGGGGATCGGGGAGCTGTTTTTT.

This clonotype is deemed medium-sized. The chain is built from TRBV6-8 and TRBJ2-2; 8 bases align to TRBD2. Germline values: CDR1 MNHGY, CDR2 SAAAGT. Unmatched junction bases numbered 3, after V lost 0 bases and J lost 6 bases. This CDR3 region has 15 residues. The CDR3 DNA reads TGTGCCAGCAGTTACTCTAGGACTAGCCCCGGGGAGCTGTTTTTT. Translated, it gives CASSYSRTSPGELFF.

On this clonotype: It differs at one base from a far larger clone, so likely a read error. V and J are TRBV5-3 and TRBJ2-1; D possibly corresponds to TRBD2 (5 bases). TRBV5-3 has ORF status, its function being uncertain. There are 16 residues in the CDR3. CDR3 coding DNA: TGTGCCAGCAGCTCCCCAGCCGAGACTATACCCTACGAGCAGTTCTTC. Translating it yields CASSSPAETIPYEQFF.

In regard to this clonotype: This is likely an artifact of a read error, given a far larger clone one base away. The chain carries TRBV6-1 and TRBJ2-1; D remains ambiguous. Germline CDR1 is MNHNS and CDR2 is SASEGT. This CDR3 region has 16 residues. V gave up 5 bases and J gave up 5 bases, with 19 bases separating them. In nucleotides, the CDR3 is TGTGCCAGCAGTTTCACACCTTCCCATTCCCACAATGAGCAGTTCTTC. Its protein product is CASSFTPSHSHNEQFF.

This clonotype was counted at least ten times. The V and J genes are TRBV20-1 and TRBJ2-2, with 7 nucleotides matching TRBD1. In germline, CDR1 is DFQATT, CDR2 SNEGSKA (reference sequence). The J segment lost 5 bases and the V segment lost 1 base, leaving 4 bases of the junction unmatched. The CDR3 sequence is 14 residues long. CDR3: CSARVKGATGELFF. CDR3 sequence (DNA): TGCAGTGCTAGAGTAAAGGGGGCAACCGGGGAGCTGTTTTTT.

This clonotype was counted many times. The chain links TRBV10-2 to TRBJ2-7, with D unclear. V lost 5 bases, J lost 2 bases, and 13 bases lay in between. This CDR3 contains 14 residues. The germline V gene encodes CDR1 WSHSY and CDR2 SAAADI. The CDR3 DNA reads TGCGCCAGCAGTTTAGCCCCTGCGCCCTACGAGCAGTACTTC. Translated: CASSLAPAPYEQYF.

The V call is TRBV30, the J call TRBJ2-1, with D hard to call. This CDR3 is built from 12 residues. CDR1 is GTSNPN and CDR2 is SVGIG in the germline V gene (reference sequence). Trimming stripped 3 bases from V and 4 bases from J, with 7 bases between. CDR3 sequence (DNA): TGTGCCTGGAGGATTCAATACAATGAGCAGTTCTTC. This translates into CAWRIQYNEQFF.

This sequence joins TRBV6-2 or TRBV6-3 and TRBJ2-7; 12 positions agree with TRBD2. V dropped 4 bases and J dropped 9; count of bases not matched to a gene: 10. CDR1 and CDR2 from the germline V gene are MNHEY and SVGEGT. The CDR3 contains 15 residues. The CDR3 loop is CASSSSGRGLSAQYF. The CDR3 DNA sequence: TGTGCCAGCAGTTCTAGCGGGAGGGGTCTGTCCGCGCAGTACTTC.

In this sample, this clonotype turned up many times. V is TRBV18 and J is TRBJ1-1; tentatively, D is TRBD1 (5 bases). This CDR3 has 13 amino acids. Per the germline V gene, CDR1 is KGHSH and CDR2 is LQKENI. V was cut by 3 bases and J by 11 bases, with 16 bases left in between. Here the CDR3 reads CASSPPTPPGAFF. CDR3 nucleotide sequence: TGTGCCAGCTCACCCCCGACCCCCCCAGGGGCTTTCTTT.

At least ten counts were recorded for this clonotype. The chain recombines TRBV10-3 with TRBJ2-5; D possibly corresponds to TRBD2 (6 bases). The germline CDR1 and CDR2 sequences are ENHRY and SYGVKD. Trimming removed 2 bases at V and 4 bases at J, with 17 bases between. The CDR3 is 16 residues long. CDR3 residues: CAISEHPPGAAETQYF. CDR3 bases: TGTGCCATCAGTGAGCATCCCCCGGGAGCGGCAGAGACCCAGTACTTC.

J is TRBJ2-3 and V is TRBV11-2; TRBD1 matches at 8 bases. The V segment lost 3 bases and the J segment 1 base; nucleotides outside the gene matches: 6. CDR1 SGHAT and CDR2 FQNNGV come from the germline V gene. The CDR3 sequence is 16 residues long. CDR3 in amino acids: CASSFDQGAGTDTQYF. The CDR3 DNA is TGTGCCAGCAGCTTTGATCAGGGGGCGGGCACAGATACGCAGTATTTT.

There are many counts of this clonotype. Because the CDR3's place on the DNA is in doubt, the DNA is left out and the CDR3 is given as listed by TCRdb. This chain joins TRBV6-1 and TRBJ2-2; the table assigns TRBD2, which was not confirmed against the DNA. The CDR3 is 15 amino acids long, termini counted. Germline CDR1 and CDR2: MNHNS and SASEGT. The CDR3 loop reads CAIKAGRPTPGSCFF.

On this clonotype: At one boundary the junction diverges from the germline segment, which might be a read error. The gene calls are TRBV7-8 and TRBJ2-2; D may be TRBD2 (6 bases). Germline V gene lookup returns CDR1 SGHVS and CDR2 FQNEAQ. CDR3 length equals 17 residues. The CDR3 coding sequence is TGTGCCAGCAGCTTATCTTTCCCCGAGACTAGTGCCGGGAAGCTGTTTTTT. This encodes CASSLSFPETSAGKLFF.

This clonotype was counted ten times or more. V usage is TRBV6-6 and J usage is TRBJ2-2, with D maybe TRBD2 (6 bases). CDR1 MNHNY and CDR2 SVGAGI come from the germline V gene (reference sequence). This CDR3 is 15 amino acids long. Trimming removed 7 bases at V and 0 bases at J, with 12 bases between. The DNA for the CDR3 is TGTGCCAGCACTCTGGGGGGTTCGAACACCGGGGAGCTGTTTTTT. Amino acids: CASTLGGSNTGELFF.

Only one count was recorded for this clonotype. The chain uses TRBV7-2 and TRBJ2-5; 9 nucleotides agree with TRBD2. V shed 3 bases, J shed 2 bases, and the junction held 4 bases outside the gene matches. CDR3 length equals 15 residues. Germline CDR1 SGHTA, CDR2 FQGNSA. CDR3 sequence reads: CASSFSSGKQETQYF. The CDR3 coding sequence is TGTGCCAGCAGCTTCTCTAGCGGGAAACAAGAGACCCAGTACTTC. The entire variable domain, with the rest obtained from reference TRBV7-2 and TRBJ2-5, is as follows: GAGVSQSPSNKVTEKGKDVELRCDPISGHTALYWYRQSLGQGLEFLIYFQGNSAPDKSGLPSDRFSAERTGGSVSTLTIQRTQQEDSAVYLCASSFSSGKQETQYFGPGTRLLVL.

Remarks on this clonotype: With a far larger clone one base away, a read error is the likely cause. The chain's CDR3 is CASSPLAGKHEQFF. As DNA, the CDR3 is TGTGCCAGCAGCCCGCTAGCGGGGAAGCACGAGCAGTTCTTC. The V gene is TRBV7-9, the J gene TRBJ2-1; the match to TRBD2 covers 9 bases. The CDR3 runs to 14 residues. Losses at the gene ends were 5 bases for V and 10 bases for J; bases not matched to a gene: 9. Looked up from germline, CDR1 is SEHNR and CDR2 is FQNEAQ (reference sequence).

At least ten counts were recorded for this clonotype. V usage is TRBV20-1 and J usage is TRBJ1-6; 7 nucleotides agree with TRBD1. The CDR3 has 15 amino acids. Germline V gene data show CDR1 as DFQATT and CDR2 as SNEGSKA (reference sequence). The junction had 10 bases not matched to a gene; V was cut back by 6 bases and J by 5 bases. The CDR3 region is CSARRGTADNSPLHF. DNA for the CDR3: TGCAGTGCCAGGCGCGGGACAGCAGATAATTCACCCCTCCACTTT.

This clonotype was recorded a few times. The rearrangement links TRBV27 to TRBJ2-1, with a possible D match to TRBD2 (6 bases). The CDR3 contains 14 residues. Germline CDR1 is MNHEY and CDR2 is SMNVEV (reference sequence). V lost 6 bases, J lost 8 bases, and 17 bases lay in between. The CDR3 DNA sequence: TGTGCCAGCAGCCCCCGACTAGTTAGGTATGAGCAGTTCTTC. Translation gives CASSPRLVRYEQFF.

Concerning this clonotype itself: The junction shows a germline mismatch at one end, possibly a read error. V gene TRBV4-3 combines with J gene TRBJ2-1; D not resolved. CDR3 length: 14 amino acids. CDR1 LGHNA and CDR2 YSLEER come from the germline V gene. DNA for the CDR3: TGCGCCAGCAGCCAAGGTGTCTCCTACAATGAGCGGTTCTTC. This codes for CASSQGVSYNERFF.

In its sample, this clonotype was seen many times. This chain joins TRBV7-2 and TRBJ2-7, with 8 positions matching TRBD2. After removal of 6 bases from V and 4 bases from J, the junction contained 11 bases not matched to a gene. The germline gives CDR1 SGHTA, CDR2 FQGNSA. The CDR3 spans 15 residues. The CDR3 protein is CASRLGSGKAYEQYF. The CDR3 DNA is TGTGCCAGCAGGTTGGGTAGCGGGAAGGCGTACGAGCAGTACTTC.

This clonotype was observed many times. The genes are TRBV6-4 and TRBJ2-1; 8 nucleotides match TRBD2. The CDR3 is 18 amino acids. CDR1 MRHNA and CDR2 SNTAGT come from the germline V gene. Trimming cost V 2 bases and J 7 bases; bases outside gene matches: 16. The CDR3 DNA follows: TGTGCCAGCAGTGACACCGCCGGACTAGCCGATATATCAAATGAGCAGTTCTTC. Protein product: CASSDTAGLADISNEQFF.

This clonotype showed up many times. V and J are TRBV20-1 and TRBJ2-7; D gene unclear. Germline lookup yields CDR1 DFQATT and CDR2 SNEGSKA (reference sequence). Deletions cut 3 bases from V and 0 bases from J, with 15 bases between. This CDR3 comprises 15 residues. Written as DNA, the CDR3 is TGCAGTGCTAGGGGTCCGCAGACAAGCTCCTACGAGCAGTACTTC. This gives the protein CSARGPQTSSYEQYF.

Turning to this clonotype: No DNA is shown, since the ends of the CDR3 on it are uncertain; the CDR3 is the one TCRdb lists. CDR3 residues: CASSFGAANTGELFFFFF. The rearrangement links TRBV28 to TRBJ2-2; TRBD1, the table's D call, was not compared with the DNA. With termini counted, the CDR3 has 18 amino acids. The germline gives CDR1 MDHEN, CDR2 SYDVKM.

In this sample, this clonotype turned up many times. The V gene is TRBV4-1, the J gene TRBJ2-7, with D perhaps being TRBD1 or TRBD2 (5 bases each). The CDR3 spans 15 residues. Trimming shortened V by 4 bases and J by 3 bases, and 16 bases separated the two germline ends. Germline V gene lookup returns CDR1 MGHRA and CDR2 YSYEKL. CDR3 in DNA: TGCGCCAGCAGCCGACCCGCCGGGGCCAACTACGAGCAGTACTTC. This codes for CASSRPAGANYEQYF.

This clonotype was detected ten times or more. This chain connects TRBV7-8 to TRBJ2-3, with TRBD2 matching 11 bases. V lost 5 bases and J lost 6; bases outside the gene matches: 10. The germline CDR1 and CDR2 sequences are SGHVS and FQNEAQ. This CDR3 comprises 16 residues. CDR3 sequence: CASSAELAGEVDTQYF. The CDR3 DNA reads TGTGCCAGCAGCGCTGAACTAGCGGGAGAGGTGGATACGCAGTATTTT.